Described below is a single TCR beta chain sequence and its context. This entry belongs to a study of blood T cell repertoires in COVID-19. The wider study: Sites in the United States, Italy and Spain provided acute and convalescent COVID-19 samples. T cells, B-cell-depleted T cells, or PBMCs supplied cDNA or gDNA.

The CDR3 runs to 17 residues. Trimming removed 2 bases from V and 2 bases from J, with 18 bases in between. Germline V gene sequence: CDR1 MNHEY, CDR2 SVGEGT. Method: immunoSEQ multiplex PCR; TCRdb's copy keeps in-frame clones and lacks some. This table holds about 40,000 clones, roughly 80% found once. The chain recombines TRBV6-2 or TRBV6-3 with TRBJ2-5; a possible D gene is TRBD2 (7 bases). This receptor was taken from a woman aged 55-70 years with acute or convalescent COVID-19. Sequencing input: peripheral blood. CDR3 coding DNA: TGTGCCAGCAGTTACCGATTGGGGGCGGGAGAACAAGAGACCCAGTACTTC. Protein sequence: CASSYRLGAGEQETQYF.